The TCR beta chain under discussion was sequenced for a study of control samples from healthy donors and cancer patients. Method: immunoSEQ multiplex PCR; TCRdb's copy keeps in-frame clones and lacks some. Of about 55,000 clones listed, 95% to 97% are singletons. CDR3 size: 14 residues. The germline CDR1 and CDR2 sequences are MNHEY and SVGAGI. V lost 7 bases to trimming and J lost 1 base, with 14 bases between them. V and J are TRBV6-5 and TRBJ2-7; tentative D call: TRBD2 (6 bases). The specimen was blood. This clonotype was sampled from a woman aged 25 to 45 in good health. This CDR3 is CASTPRGVSYEQYF. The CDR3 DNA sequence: TGTGCCAGCACCCCCCGCGGGGTTTCCTACGAGCAGTACTTC.